This T cell receptor (beta chain) was found in a study of breast tumors, draining lymph nodes, adjacent tissues. Study observations and caveats: Luminal-like breast cancer showed significantly greater tumor-nontumor repertoire similarity than basal-like breast cancer did. That most tumor T cells come from lymph nodes remained unproven. The data were judged consistent with most tumor T cells coming from lymph node and expanding in tumor. Compared with lymph nodes, tumors were less diverse; compared with nontumor tissue, more.

The germline V gene has CDR1 LNHDA and CDR2 SQIVND (reference sequence). The CDR3 length is 15 residues. V dropped 9 bases and J dropped 0; count of bases not matched to a gene: 6. TCRdb re-analysed the multiplex PCR reads in MiXCR, keeping a single row per CDR3 protein. The repertoire holds under 80,000 distinct CDR3 sequences, with around two fifths as singletons. Worth noting for this clonotype: Its antigen is not known.

The material sequenced was breast tumor tissue. The receptor comes from a female donor with breast cancer. Some clones in this sample may be carry-over from other donors' samples. V and J are TRBV19 and TRBJ2-3, with 10 positions matching TRBD2. The CDR3 DNA reads TGTGCCAGCAAGCAGGGACTAGCGAGCACAGATACGCAGTATTTT. Protein sequence: CASKQGLASTDTQYF. Together with reference TRBV19 and TRBJ2-3, the CDR3 gives the full variable domain: DGGITQSPKYLFRKEGQNVTLSCEQNLNHDAMYWYRQDPGQGLRLIYYSQIVNDFQKGDIAEGYSVSREKKESFPLTVTSAQKNPTAFYLCASKQGLASTDTQYFGPGTRLTVL.